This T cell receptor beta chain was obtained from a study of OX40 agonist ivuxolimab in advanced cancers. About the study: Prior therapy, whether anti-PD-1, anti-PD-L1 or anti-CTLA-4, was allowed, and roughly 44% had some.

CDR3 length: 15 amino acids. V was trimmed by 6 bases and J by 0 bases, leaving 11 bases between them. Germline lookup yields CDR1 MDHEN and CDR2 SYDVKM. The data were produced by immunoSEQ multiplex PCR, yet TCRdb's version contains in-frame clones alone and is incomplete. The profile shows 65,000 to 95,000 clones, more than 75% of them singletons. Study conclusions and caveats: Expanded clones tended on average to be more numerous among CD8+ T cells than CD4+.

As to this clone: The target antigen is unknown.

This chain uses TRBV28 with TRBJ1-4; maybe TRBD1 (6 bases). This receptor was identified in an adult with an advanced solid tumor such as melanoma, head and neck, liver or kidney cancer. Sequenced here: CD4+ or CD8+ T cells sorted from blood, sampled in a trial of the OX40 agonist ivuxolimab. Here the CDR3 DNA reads TGTGCCAGCAGCCCCGGGACAACAACTAATGAAAAACTGTTTTTT. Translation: CASSPGTTTNEKLFF.